Shown below are 10 T cell receptor beta chains from a single sample sequenced in a study of blood T cell repertoires in COVID-19 (TCRdb year 2020). The library was generated by the immunoSEQ multiplex PCR assay. The source is immuneACCESS, and TCRdb retained only in-frame sequences with V and J called. Part of the clones is not carried over; for the studies checked, unresolved V genes explain less than half of this, and the remainder is unexplained. The sample table shows fewer than 50,000 clones, and about four fifths are seen once. The ten largest make up under 50% of the sample. Sequencing input: peripheral blood. Receptor source: an elderly woman with active or convalescent COVID-19.

The V call is TRBV4-1, the J call TRBJ1-1, with D maybe TRBD1 (6 bases). Trimming stripped 2 bases from V and 4 bases from J, with 8 bases between. The CDR3 sequence is 13 residues long. From germline, CDR1 is MGHRA and CDR2 YSYEKL. The CDR3 is CASSQTGTTEAFF. The CDR3 bases are TGCGCCAGCAGCCAAACAGGGACCACTGAAGCTTTCTTT.

The table lists this clone with a count of one. V and J are TRBV19 and TRBJ1-3, with D perhaps TRBD1 (5 bases). The CDR3 covers 14 residues. Germline-derived CDR1 and CDR2 are LNHDA and SQIVND (reference sequence). With 6 bases removed from V and 2 bases from J, the gap between germline ends came to 11 bases. The CDR3 here is CASRADSAGNTIYF. The CDR3 DNA is TGTGCCAGTAGAGCCGACAGTGCTGGAAACACCATATATTTT.

This clone was picked up a small number of times. The chain uses TRBV5-1 and TRBJ2-2; 11 positions agree with TRBD1. The CDR3 is made up of 17 amino acids. Germline V gene data show CDR1 as SGHRS and CDR2 as YFSETQ. The trim removed 4 bases at V and 4 bases at J, leaving 9 bases unmatched. As DNA, the CDR3 is TGCGCCAGCAGCGCCGGACAGGGGGCGAGTACCACCGGGGAGCTGTTTTTT. It codes for CASSAGQGASTTGELFF. Variable domain in full (rest from reference TRBV5-1 and TRBJ2-2): KAGVTQTPRYLIKTRGQQVTLSCSPISGHRSVSWYQQTPGQGLQFLFEYFSETQRNKGNFPGRFSGRQFSNSRSEMNVSTLELGDSALYLCASSAGQGASTTGELFFGEGSRLTVL.

The rearrangement links TRBV5-1 to TRBJ2-2, with TRBD1 matching over 9 bases. CDR1 SGHRS and CDR2 YFSETQ come from the germline V gene. J gave up 5 bases and V 5 bases, and 10 bases lay outside the gene matches. CDR3 size: 16 residues. The CDR3 bases are TGCGCCAGCAGACACCCGGGACAGGGAGAAACCGGGGAGCTGTTTTTT. Translated: CASRHPGQGETGELFF.

The chain has TRBV5-1 and TRBJ1-6; TRBD1 agrees at 9 bases. The V gene's germline CDR1 is SGHRS and CDR2 YFSETQ. Trimming cost V 0 bases and J 8 bases; bases outside gene matches: 0. This CDR3 region has 14 residues. The CDR3 loop is CASSLGDRDSPLHF. In DNA form, the CDR3 reads TGCGCCAGCAGCTTGGGGGACAGGGATTCACCCCTCCACTTT.

This clone was picked up one time. The rearrangement links TRBV28 to TRBJ1-4; tentative D call: TRBD1 (6 bases). CDR1 is MDHEN and CDR2 is SYDVKM in the germline V gene. This CDR3 region has 14 residues. The ends were cut back, 10 bases at V and 8 bases at J, with 20 bases in the middle. The CDR3 DNA reads as TGTGCCACCTCACGGACAGCAGTAATGGAAAAACTGTTTTTT. Translating it yields CATSRTAVMEKLFF.

The rearrangement joins TRBV27 to TRBJ1-5; D is undetermined. V was trimmed by 3 bases and J by 1 base, leaving 10 bases between them. Germline V gene data show CDR1 as MNHEY and CDR2 as SMNVEV (reference sequence). The CDR3 is 15 amino acids. The CDR3 DNA sequence: TGTGCCAGCAGTTTTTCTGTCAGAAGCAATCAGCCCCAGCATTTT. It translates to CASSFSVRSNQPQHF.

The rearrangement links TRBV9 to TRBJ1-5, with D unresolved. V shed 0 bases and J shed 4 bases, with 8 bases lying between them. The CDR3 is 14 residues long. Germline V gene sequence: CDR1 SGDLS, CDR2 YYNGEE. CDR3 amino acids: CASSVGQANQPQHF. The CDR3 DNA reads as TGTGCCAGCAGCGTAGGTCAGGCGAATCAGCCCCAGCATTTT.

The chain employs TRBV29-1 and TRBJ1-2, with 8 bases identical to TRBD1. The CDR3 is made up of 11 amino acids. The junction had 5 bases not matched to a gene; V was cut back by 8 bases and J by 6 bases. The germline gives CDR1 SQVTM, CDR2 ANQGSEA. The CDR3 DNA reads as TGCAGCTACCTACAGGGGGATGGCTACACCTTC. Its translation is CSYLQGDGYTF.

This chain links TRBV30 with TRBJ1-6; the D gene is possibly TRBD1 (6 bases). The V and J ends lost 0 bases and 9 bases respectively, with 9 bases between them. The CDR3 loop spans 13 amino acids. Per the germline V gene, CDR1 is GTSNPN and CDR2 is SVGIG (reference sequence). CDR3 sequence: CAWSVPRGSPLHF. CDR3 nucleotides: TGTGCCTGGAGTGTACCCAGGGGTTCACCCCTCCACTTT.